Below, 16 T cell receptor beta chains from the same sample are listed, as sequenced in a study of cytomegalovirus exposure and HLA in healthy donors. PCR used 60 Vbeta primers and 13 Jbeta primers. Here immunoSEQ multiplex PCR was the method, and the copy in TCRdb shows in-frame clones only, minus some. The sample records some 87,000 clones, over 70% being singletons. Material for sequencing was PBMCs. Source of these receptors: a man aged 45-65 years in good health and CMV-seropositive.

This chain joins TRBV9 and TRBJ2-2, with D possibly TRBD2 on 5 matching bases. Germline lookup yields CDR1 SGDLS and CDR2 YYNGEE. V was pared by 2 bases and J by 0 bases, with 8 bases between. The CDR3 is 15 residues long. CDR3 amino acids: CASSVLASNTGELFF. CDR3 sequence (DNA): TGTGCCAGCAGCGTCCTAGCTTCGAACACCGGGGAGCTGTTTTTT.

This clone occurred once. The chain couples TRBV11-2 to TRBJ1-1, with 9 nucleotides matching TRBD1. This CDR3 region has 15 residues. V shed 0 bases and J 4 bases; nucleotides not matched to a gene: 3. Germline assignment: CDR1 SGHAT and CDR2 FQNNGV. The CDR3 DNA is TGTGCCAGCAGCTTAGATGGGACAGGGAGCACTGAAGCTTTCTTT. Residues: CASSLDGTGSTEAFF.

The V and J genes are TRBV4-2 and TRBJ2-7; tentative D call: TRBD2 (5 bases). Trimming stripped 1 base from V and 3 bases from J, with 16 bases between. This CDR3 has 16 residues. CDR1 and CDR2 (germline): LGHNA, YNFKEQ. CDR3 DNA: TGTGCCAGCAGCCAAGGGCGCGTCCGGGATAGCTACGAGCAGTACTTC. The encoded protein is CASSQGRVRDSYEQYF.

This clone appeared many times. In the same sample, other DNA sequences code for this CDR3. The chain employs TRBV5-5 and TRBJ1-5, with D unresolved. CDR1 SGHKS and CDR2 YYEKEE come from the germline V gene (reference sequence). V was shortened by 0 bases and J by 4 bases, with 5 bases between the two germline ends. This CDR3 is built from 13 residues. CDR3 sequence reads: CASSLGENQPQHF. The CDR3 DNA follows: TGTGCCAGCAGCTTGGGCGAAAATCAGCCCCAGCATTTT.

The V call is TRBV7-2, the J call TRBJ2-7; TRBD1 is a possible D gene (5 bases). Trimming removed 1 base at V and 6 bases at J, with 16 bases between. This CDR3 comprises 15 residues. Germline lookup yields CDR1 SGHTA and CDR2 FQGNSA. CDR3 protein: CASSLVTGTQAEQYF. DNA for the CDR3: TGTGCCAGCAGCTTAGTCACAGGCACGCAAGCCGAGCAGTACTTC.

Comment on this clone: Other DNA sequences in this sample translate to the same CDR3. The chain is built from TRBV6-5 and TRBJ1-2, with 10 bases matching TRBD1. Trimming at V came to 0 bases and at J to 5 bases, leaving 3 bases not matched to a gene. The germline V gene has CDR1 MNHEY and CDR2 SVGAGI. The CDR3 consists of 15 residues. The CDR3 is CASSYSGTGDYGYTF. CDR3 coding DNA: TGTGCCAGCAGTTACTCGGGGACAGGGGATTATGGCTACACCTTC.

This chain uses TRBV6-1 with TRBJ2-1; D may be TRBD2 (7 bases). V was pared by 8 bases and J by 8 bases, with 16 bases between. Germline V gives CDR1 MNHNS, CDR2 SASEGT. The CDR3 consists of 13 residues. The CDR3 coding sequence is TGTGCCAGCTCCACTGGCGGGGGCTATGAGCAGTTCTTC. It yields the protein CASSTGGGYEQFF.

The chain carries TRBV5-6 and TRBJ1-1, with 7 bases matching TRBD1. The CDR3 has 16 residues. The J segment lost 6 bases and the V segment lost 1 base, leaving 12 bases of the junction unmatched. Germline V gene lookup returns CDR1 SGHDT and CDR2 YYEEEE. CDR3 coding DNA: TGTGCCAGCAGCTTGCGGCTGGGGGGCAGGGGGTCTGAAGCTTTCTTT. Translating gives CASSLRLGGRGSEAFF.

This chain connects TRBV7-9 to TRBJ2-1; D unclear. CDR3 length equals 11 residues. Germline V gene lookup returns CDR1 SEHNR and CDR2 FQNEAQ (reference sequence). V lost 6 bases to trimming and J lost 6 bases, with 6 bases between them. The CDR3 region is CASSPGNEQFF. The CDR3 DNA sequence: TGTGCCAGCAGTCCAGGCAATGAGCAGTTCTTC.

This clone was found a few times. This chain joins TRBV5-1 and TRBJ2-3, with TRBD2 matching 7 bases. Looked up from germline, CDR1 is SGHRS and CDR2 is YFSETQ. The CDR3 runs 15 residues. The V gene end was trimmed by 4 bases and the J gene end by 2 bases; junction bases not matched to a gene: 7. CDR3 protein: CASSPLALFTDTQYF. DNA of the CDR3: TGCGCCAGCAGCCCACTAGCGCTATTCACAGATACGCAGTATTTT.

This CDR3 is CASLGVGGGSYSPLHF. For the CDR3, the DNA is TGTGCCAGTCTTGGGGTAGGGGGCGGCTCGTATTCACCCCTCCACTTT. The V call is TRBV25-1, the J call TRBJ1-6, with TRBD1 matching 7 bases. The V segment lost 9 bases and the J segment 8 bases; nucleotides outside the gene matches: 16. Looked up from germline, CDR1 is MGHDK and CDR2 is SYGVNS. This CDR3 region has 16 residues.

The rearrangement links TRBV29-1 to TRBJ2-3, with 8 positions matching TRBD2. After removal of 5 bases from V and 7 bases from J, the junction contained 5 bases not matched to a gene. Germline V gene sequence: CDR1 SQVTM, CDR2 ANQGSEA. This CDR3 comprises 12 residues. In DNA, the CDR3 is TGCAGCGTTATAGCGGGGCCCCATACGCAGTATTTT. Its protein product is CSVIAGPHTQYF.

This clone was seen a few times. V usage is TRBV2 and J usage is TRBJ2-5; D is possibly TRBD2 (5 bases). CDR3 length: 12 amino acids. Trimming cost V 4 bases and J 4 bases, with 7 bases left between them. Germline loops: CDR1 SNHLY, CDR2 FYNNEI. DNA for the CDR3: TGTGCCAGCAGTGGGACTGGAGAGACCCAGTACTTC. Its translation: CASSGTGETQYF.

The chain joins TRBV28 to TRBJ1-5, with D unresolved. The CDR3 sequence is 15 residues long. Germline assignment: CDR1 MDHEN and CDR2 SYDVKM. The V and J ends lost 4 bases and 1 base respectively, with 11 bases between them. CDR3 residues: CASSSRGKSNQPQHF. The DNA for the CDR3 is TGTGCCAGCAGTTCCCGGGGTAAGAGCAATCAGCCCCAGCATTTT.

This chain connects TRBV18 to TRBJ2-1; 10 nucleotides match TRBD2. CDR1 KGHSH and CDR2 LQKENI come from the germline V gene. V lost 2 bases to trimming and J lost 2 bases; unmatched junction nucleotides: 6. The CDR3 runs 17 residues. CDR3 sequence: CASSPLSGGDTYNEQFF. DNA of the CDR3: TGTGCCAGCTCACCATTGAGCGGGGGGGATACCTACAATGAGCAGTTCTTC.

The CDR3 DNA is TGTGCCAGCAGCTTAGCGACTAGCGGGGCTGGGGAGACCCAGTACTTC. Its protein product is CASSLATSGAGETQYF. The chain links TRBV7-6 to TRBJ2-5; 11 nucleotides match TRBD2. V lost 0 bases and J lost 5; bases outside the gene matches: 5. This CDR3 spans 16 amino acids. Germline-derived CDR1 and CDR2 are SGHVS and FNYEAQ.